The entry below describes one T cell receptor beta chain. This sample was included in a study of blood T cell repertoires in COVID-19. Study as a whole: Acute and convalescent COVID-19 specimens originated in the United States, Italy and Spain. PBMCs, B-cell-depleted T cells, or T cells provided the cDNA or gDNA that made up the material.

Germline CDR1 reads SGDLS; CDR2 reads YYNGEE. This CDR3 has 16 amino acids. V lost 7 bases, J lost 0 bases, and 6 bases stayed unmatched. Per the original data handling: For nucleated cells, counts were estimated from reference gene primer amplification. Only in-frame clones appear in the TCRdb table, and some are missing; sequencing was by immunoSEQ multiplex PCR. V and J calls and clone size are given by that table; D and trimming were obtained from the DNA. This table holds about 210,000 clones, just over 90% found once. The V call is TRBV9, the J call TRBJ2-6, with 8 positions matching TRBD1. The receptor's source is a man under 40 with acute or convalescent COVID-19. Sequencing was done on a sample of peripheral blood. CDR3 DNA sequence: TGTGCCAGCGGCAGGGGGCTGAGCTCTGGGGCCAACGTCCTGACTTTC. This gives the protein CASGRGLSSGANVLTF.